The clone carrying this T cell receptor (beta chain) occurred a few times. The record originates from a study of blood T cell repertoires in COVID-19. About the study: Collection of acute and convalescent COVID-19 samples took place in the United States, Italy and Spain.

J gave up 1 base and V 4 bases, and 9 bases lay outside the gene matches. CDR1 and CDR2 (germline): SEHNR, FQNEAQ (reference sequence). The CDR3 extends over 17 amino acids. Authors' processing steps: It was from reference gene primer amplification that nucleated cell counts were estimated. Method: immunoSEQ multiplex PCR; TCRdb's copy keeps in-frame clones and lacks some. That table supplies the V and J calls and clone size; D and trimming were determined from the DNA. This sample has approximately 250,000 clones, with approximately 82% found just once. Specimen: peripheral blood. The V and J genes are TRBV7-9 and TRBJ2-5; 10 bases match TRBD2. This TCR came from a man aged 35 to 55 who had recovered from COVID-19. The CDR3 is CASSSGLAVSFQETQYF. The CDR3 bases are TGTGCCAGCAGCTCCGGACTAGCGGTCTCCTTCCAAGAGACCCAGTACTTC. Full variable domain (rest looked up from reference TRBV7-9 and TRBJ2-5): DTGVSQNPRHKITKRGQNVTFRCDPISEHNRLYWYRQTLGQGPEFLTYFQNEAQLEKSRLLSDRFSAERPKGSFSTLEIQRTEQGDSAMYLCASSSGLAVSFQETQYFGPGTRLLVL.